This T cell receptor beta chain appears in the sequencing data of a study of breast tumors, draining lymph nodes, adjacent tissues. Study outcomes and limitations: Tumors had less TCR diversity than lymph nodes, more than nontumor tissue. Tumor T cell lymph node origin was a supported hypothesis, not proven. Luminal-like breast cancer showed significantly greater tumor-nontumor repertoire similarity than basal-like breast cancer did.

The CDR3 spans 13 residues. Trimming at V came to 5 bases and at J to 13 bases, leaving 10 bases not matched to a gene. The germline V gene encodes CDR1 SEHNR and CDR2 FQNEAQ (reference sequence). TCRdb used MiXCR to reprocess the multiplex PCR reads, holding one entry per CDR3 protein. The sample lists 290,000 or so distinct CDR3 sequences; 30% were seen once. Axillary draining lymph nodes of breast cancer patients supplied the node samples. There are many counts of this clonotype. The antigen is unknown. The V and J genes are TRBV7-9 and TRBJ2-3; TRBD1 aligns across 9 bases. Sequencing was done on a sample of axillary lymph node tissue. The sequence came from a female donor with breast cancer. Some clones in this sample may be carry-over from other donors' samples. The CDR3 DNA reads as TGTGCCAGCAGCCCAACCTCCGGGACAGGGAAGTATTTT. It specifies CASSPTSGTGKYF.